This passage covers 2 T cell receptor beta chains from one sample sequenced in a study of regulatory T cells in long-lasting Graves disease. According to the study, TCR beta libraries were built with iRepertoire HTBI primers and CDR3-region Arm-PCR. TCRdb redid the calling of the multiplex PCR reads with MiXCR, one entry per CDR3 protein. The sample has roughly 500,000 distinct CDR3 sequences, around 13% seen once. Time point noted: newly diagnosed GD, antithyroid drugs for less than 3 months. Following extraction of RNA from PBMCs, that RNA was used to make the TCR library. These data also featured in a second study, about T cells in Graves' hyperthyroidism and ophthalmopathy.

The material sequenced was peripheral blood mononuclear cells (PBMCs), taken at new diagnosis, from a patient treated with antithyroid drugs. The receptor set was obtained from a woman aged 45 to 65 with Graves disease.

For this clonotype: A read error is likely here: a far larger clone is one base away. The genes are TRBV2 and TRBJ2-5; 7 bases are a match to TRBD2. The germline V gene has CDR1 SNHLY and CDR2 FYNNEI. The CDR3 is made up of 18 amino acids. Unmatched junction bases numbered 21, after V lost 0 bases and J lost 11 bases. The CDR3 DNA sequence: TGTGCCAGCAGTGAAGCCCCGAGGTGGGGAGGGCCCTACAATGAGCAGTACTTC. Translated, it gives CASSEAPRWGGPYNEQYF.

Comments on this clonotype: A read error may be the cause here, since a much bigger clone is one base away. V gene TRBV6-2 or TRBV6-3 combines with J gene TRBJ2-3; 7 bases match TRBD1. The germline gives CDR1 MNHEY, CDR2 SVGEGT. The trim removed 3 bases at V and 3 bases at J, leaving 9 bases unmatched. The CDR3 is 16 amino acids. The CDR3 loop is CASSYVQGGRTDTQYF. Written as DNA, the CDR3 is TGTGCCAGCAGTTATGTTCAAGGGGGCAGGACAGATACGCAGTATTTT.